These 16 T cell receptor beta chains were sequenced from one sample in a study of blood T cell repertoires in COVID-19. The protocol was immunoSEQ multiplex PCR, while the TCRdb copy is restricted to in-frame clones and leaves out a portion. The sample yields 160,000 or so clones, about nine tenths seen once. Sequencing used peripheral blood. The source of these receptors is a man aged 18 to 30 with acute or convalescent COVID-19.

Here the CDR3 reads CASSQAGQGASYEQYF. The CDR3, as DNA: TGTGCCAGCAGCCAAGCCGGACAGGGGGCTTCCTACGAGCAGTACTTC. This rearrangement joins TRBV4-2 to TRBJ2-7, with 11 bases aligning to TRBD1. This CDR3 is 16 amino acids long. After removal of 1 base from V and 1 base from J, the junction contained 3 bases not matched to a gene. Germline values: CDR1 LGHNA, CDR2 YNFKEQ.

The CDR3 nucleotides are TGTGCCAGCAGCCAGGGGGGATCAAATTCACCCCTCCACTTT. This sequence encodes CASSQGGSNSPLHF. The rearrangement links TRBV7-9 to TRBJ1-6, with 7 bases lining up with TRBD1. V trimming: 5 bases; J trimming: 7 bases; junction bases outside the gene matches: 5. The CDR3 runs to 14 residues. Germline lookup yields CDR1 SEHNR and CDR2 FQNEAQ (reference sequence). Complete variable domain (other parts from reference TRBV7-9 and TRBJ1-6): DTGVSQNPRHKITKRGQNVTFRCDPISEHNRLYWYRQTLGQGPEFLTYFQNEAQLEKSRLLSDRFSAERPKGSFSTLEIQRTEQGDSAMYLCASSQGGSNSPLHFGNGTRLTVT.

The chain joins TRBV5-6 to TRBJ2-7; TRBD1 agrees at 7 bases. This CDR3 has 14 amino acids. V lost 5 bases to trimming and J lost 5 bases; unmatched junction nucleotides: 10. Germline assignment: CDR1 SGHDT and CDR2 YYEEEE. In DNA, the CDR3 is TGTGCCAGCAGTTCGACAGGGCTAGGTAACGAGCAGTACTTC. Encoded protein: CASSSTGLGNEQYF.

The V gene is TRBV2, the J gene TRBJ2-5, with 9 bases identical to TRBD2. The V and J ends lost 8 bases and 4 bases, in that order; junction bases with no gene match: 8. Germline V lookup: CDR1 SNHLY, CDR2 FYNNEI. The CDR3 runs to 14 residues. CDR3 bases: TGTGCCAGCCCGAGCGGGAGGTCGAGAGAGACCCAGTACTTC. It codes for CASPSGRSRETQYF.

The rearrangement links TRBV14 to TRBJ1-3; no clear D gene. Trimming pared 4 bases from V and 4 bases from J, leaving 8 bases between. Looked up from germline, CDR1 is SGHDN and CDR2 is FVKESK. The CDR3 is 13 residues long. CDR3 loop: CASSPGVGNTIYF. CDR3 bases: TGTGCCAGCAGCCCGGGAGTGGGAAACACCATATATTTT.

V is TRBV3-1 (or the pseudogene TRBV3-2) and J is TRBJ1-3; D gene unclear. In germline, CDR1 is LGHDT, CDR2 YNNKEL (reference sequence). This CDR3 has 14 amino acids. V dropped 4 bases and J dropped 4 bases, with 11 bases sitting between them. CDR3 nucleotides: TGTGCCAGCAGCCCCCCAGGTAGGGGAAACACCATATATTTT. It is translated as CASSPPGRGNTIYF.

The chain has TRBV5-6 and TRBJ1-1, with D perhaps matching TRBD1 (6 bases). Germline-derived CDR1 and CDR2 are SGHDT and YYEEEE. The CDR3 is made up of 16 amino acids. V lost 3 bases and J 1 base, leaving 16 bases between the germline ends. This chain's CDR3 is CASSSRGLGQNTEAFF. CDR3 DNA: TGTGCCAGCAGCTCCAGGGGTTTGGGGCAGAACACTGAAGCTTTCTTT.

This sequence joins TRBV5-1 and TRBJ2-1, with D perhaps TRBD1 (5 bases). The V gene's germline CDR1 is SGHRS and CDR2 YFSETQ. This CDR3 is built from 16 residues. Trimming shortened V by 2 bases and J by 0 bases, and 12 bases separated the two germline ends. The chain's CDR3 is CASSFNQGSSYNEQFF. CDR3 DNA sequence: TGCGCCAGCAGCTTCAATCAGGGATCCTCCTACAATGAGCAGTTCTTC.

The chain links TRBV30 to TRBJ1-1; TRBD1 might be the D (5 bases). This CDR3 is 12 amino acids long. With 2 bases removed from V and 6 bases from J, the gap between germline ends came to 10 bases. CDR1 GTSNPN and CDR2 SVGIG come from the germline V gene (reference sequence). The CDR3 DNA follows: TGTGCCTGGAGTAGGACATCCTCTGAAGCTTTCTTT. Translating it yields CAWSRTSSEAFF. Using reference TRBV30 and TRBJ1-1 for the parts outside the CDR3, the full variable domain is SQTIHQWPATLVQPVGSPLSLECTVEGTSNPNLYWYRQAAGRGLQLLFYSVGIGQISSEVPQNLSASRPQDRQFILSSKKLLLSDSGFYLCAWSRTSSEAFFGQGTRLTVV.

For this clone: A read error may account for a junction end that differs from germline. The J gene is TRBJ2-7, the V gene TRBV7-9; 7 bases are a match to TRBD1. Germline assignment: CDR1 SEHNR and CDR2 FQNEAQ (reference sequence). This CDR3 is built from 16 residues. CDR3 coding DNA: TGTGCCAGCAGCTTAGTTCGGTCCAGGGGGAATCCGAGCATGGACTTC. Its translation is CASSLVRSRGNPSMDF.

The V gene is TRBV20-1, the J gene TRBJ2-1; TRBD2 aligns across 9 bases. CDR1 and CDR2 from the germline V gene are DFQATT and SNEGSKA (reference sequence). The ends lost 3 bases at V and 8 bases at J; junction bases unmatched: 8. The CDR3 runs 14 residues. Written as DNA, the CDR3 is TGCAGTGCTAGTCTTGGCGGGGGGGCGGATGAGCAGTTCTTC. It codes for CSASLGGGADEQFF.

This chain joins TRBV19 and TRBJ2-3; no clear D gene. Germline values: CDR1 LNHDA, CDR2 SQIVND (reference sequence). This CDR3 is 11 amino acids long. Trimming removed 10 bases from V and 4 bases from J, with 9 bases in between. The CDR3 region is CAISSPDTQYF. The CDR3 DNA is TGTGCCATCTCAAGCCCAGATACGCAGTATTTT.

In its sample, this clone was seen a few times. The rearrangement joins TRBV5-6 to TRBJ2-7; TRBD1 is a possible D gene (6 bases). V was pared by 0 bases and J by 5 bases, with 18 bases between. The CDR3 is made up of 16 amino acids. Per the germline V gene, CDR1 is SGHDT and CDR2 is YYEEEE. The CDR3 nucleotides read TGTGCCAGCAGCTTGGTTGAGGCAGGGGAAGTGGACGAGCAGTACTTC. Translation: CASSLVEAGEVDEQYF.

The chain combines TRBV12-3 or TRBV12-4 with TRBJ2-2; no reliable D call. This CDR3 region has 12 residues. V shed 3 bases and J shed 7 bases, with 6 bases lying between them. For the CDR3, the DNA is TGTGCCAGCAGTTTGGGCATCGGGGAGCTGTTTTTT. Amino acid sequence: CASSLGIGELFF.

V gene TRBV11-2 combines with J gene TRBJ1-1, with TRBD1 identical over 7 bases. CDR1 and CDR2 (germline): SGHAT, FQNNGV. The CDR3 length is 15 residues. After removal of 4 bases from V and 3 bases from J, the junction contained 8 bases not matched to a gene. CDR3 protein: CASSSGRGYDTEAFF. The DNA for the CDR3 is TGTGCCAGCAGCTCGGGCAGGGGGTATGACACTGAAGCTTTCTTT.

The CDR3 nucleotides read TGCGCCAGCATGGACCGGACAGACCACACCGGGGAGCTGTTTTTT. As protein: CASMDRTDHTGELFF. The V call is TRBV5-1, the J call TRBJ2-2; weak D call: TRBD1 (6 bases). The CDR3 runs 15 residues. Germline CDR1 is SGHRS and CDR2 is YFSETQ. V dropped 6 bases and J dropped 3 bases, with 15 bases sitting between them.